What follows describes a single T cell receptor (beta chain). The germline V gene has CDR1 SGHNT and CDR2 YYREEE (reference sequence). The trim removed 4 bases at V and 8 bases at J, leaving 11 bases unmatched. CDR3 length: 14 residues. Generated by immunoSEQ multiplex PCR, the TCRdb table keeps only in-frame clones and is missing some. The sample lists approximately 94,000 clones; about 95% were seen once. These data belong to a study of technical replicates of blood from several donors. This sequence joins TRBV5-4 and TRBJ1-2; 7 positions agree with TRBD1. The sequenced sample was T cells isolated from PBMCs. The TCR originated in a human donor in good health. The DNA for the CDR3 is TGTGCCAGCAGCCCGGACAGGAGAGTAGGAGGCTACACCTTC. It encodes CASSPDRRVGGYTF.